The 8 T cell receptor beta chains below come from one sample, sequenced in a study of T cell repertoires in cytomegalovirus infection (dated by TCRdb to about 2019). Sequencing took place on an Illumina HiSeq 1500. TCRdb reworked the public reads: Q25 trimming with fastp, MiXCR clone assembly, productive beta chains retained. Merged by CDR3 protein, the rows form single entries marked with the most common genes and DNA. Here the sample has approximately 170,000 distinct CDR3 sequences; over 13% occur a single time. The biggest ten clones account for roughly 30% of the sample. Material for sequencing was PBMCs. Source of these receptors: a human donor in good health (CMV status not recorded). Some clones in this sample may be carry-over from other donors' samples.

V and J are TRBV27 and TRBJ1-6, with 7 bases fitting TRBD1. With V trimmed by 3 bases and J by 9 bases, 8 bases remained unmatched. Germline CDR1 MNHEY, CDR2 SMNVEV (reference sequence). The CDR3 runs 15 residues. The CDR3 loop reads CASSFLADRASPLHF. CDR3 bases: TGTGCCAGCAGTTTCCTAGCCGACAGGGCTTCACCCCTCCACTTT.

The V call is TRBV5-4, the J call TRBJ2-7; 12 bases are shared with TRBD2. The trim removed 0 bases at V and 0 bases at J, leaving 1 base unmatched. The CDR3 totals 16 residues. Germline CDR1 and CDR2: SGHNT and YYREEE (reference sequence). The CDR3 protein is CASSLGLAGDSYEQYF. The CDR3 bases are TGTGCCAGCAGCTTGGGACTAGCGGGGGACTCCTACGAGCAGTACTTC.

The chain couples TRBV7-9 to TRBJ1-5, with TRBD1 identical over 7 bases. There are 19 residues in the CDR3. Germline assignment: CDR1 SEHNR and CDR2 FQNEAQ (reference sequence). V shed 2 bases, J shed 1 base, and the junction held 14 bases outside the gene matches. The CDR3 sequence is CASSLLFGSGQASNQPQHF. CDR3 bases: TGTGCCAGCAGCTTATTATTCGGCAGTGGACAGGCCAGCAATCAGCCCCAGCATTTT.

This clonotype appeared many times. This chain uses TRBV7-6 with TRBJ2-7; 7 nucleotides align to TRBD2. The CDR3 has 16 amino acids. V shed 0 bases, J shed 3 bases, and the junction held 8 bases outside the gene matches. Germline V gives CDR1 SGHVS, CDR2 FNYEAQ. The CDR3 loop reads CASSLAPKRDDYEQYF. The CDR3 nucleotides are TGTGCCAGCAGCTTAGCCCCAAAGCGGGACGACTACGAGCAGTACTTC.

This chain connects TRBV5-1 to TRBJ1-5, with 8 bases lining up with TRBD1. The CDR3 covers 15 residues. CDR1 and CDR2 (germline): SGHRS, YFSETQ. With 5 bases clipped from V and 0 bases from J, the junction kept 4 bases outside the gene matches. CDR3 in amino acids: CASRPDRGSNQPQHF. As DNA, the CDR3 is TGCGCCAGCAGACCCGACAGGGGTAGCAATCAGCCCCAGCATTTT.

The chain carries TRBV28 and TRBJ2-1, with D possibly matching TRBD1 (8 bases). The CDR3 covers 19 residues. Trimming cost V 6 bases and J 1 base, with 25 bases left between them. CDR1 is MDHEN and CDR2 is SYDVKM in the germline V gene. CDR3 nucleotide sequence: TGTGCCAGCAGGACCCGACTAGACAGGGGAGGGGGTTCCTACAATGAGCAGTTCTTC. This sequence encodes CASRTRLDRGGGSYNEQFF.

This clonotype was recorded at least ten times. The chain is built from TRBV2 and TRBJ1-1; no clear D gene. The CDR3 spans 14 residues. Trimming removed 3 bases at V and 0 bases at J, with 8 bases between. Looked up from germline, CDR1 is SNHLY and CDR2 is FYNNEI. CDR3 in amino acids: CASSEAALNTEAFF. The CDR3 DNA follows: TGTGCCAGCAGTGAGGCAGCGCTGAACACTGAAGCTTTCTTT.

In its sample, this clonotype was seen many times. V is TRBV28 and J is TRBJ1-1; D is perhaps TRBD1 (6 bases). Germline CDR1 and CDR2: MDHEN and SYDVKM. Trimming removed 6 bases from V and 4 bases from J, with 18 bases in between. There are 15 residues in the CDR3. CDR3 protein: CASSPGGPGGTEAFF. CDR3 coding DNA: TGTGCCAGCAGCCCCGGGGGGCCGGGAGGCACTGAAGCTTTCTTT. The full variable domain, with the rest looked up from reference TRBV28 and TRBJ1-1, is DVKVTQSSRYLVKRTGEKVFLECVQDMDHENMFWYRQDPGLGLRLIYFSYDVKMKEKGDIPEGYSVSREKKERFSLILESASTNQTSMYLCASSPGGPGGTEAFFGQGTRLTVV.